The 9 T cell receptor beta chains in this list originate from one sample, sequenced in a study of response to subunit inactivated influenza vaccine. TCRdb reprocessed the RT-PCR reads via MiXCR and lists one record per CDR3 protein. The sample has around 530,000 distinct CDR3 sequences, 15% to 20% seen once. The sample consisted of CD4+ T cells sorted from PBMCs, taken 23 to 25 months after vaccination. These receptors were collected from a man aged 50 to 69 who received an inactivated influenza vaccine.

This clonotype has more than one count but fewer than ten. This rearrangement joins TRBV9 to TRBJ2-2; D unclear. Germline V gene sequence: CDR1 SGDLS, CDR2 YYNGEE. The CDR3 sequence is 13 residues long. The V end was cut by 3 bases, the J end by 1 base, with 4 bases between. The CDR3 DNA reads as TGTGCCAGCAGCGCCGAGAACACCGGGGAGCTGTTTTTT. It yields the protein CASSAENTGELFF.

This clonotype was counted a few times. The rearrangement joins TRBV20-1 to TRBJ2-1, with D possibly matching TRBD2 (5 bases). V lost 0 bases and J lost 6, with 18 bases in between. This CDR3 is 16 amino acids long. Germline V gene data show CDR1 as DFQATT and CDR2 as SNEGSKA (reference sequence). CDR3 coding DNA: TGCAGTGCTAGAGACCCCCAGCGGCTAGCTTCCAATGAGCAGTTCTTC. This translates into CSARDPQRLASNEQFF.

CDR3 in amino acids: CASSPGDPYEQYF. Written as DNA, the CDR3 is TGTGCCAGCAGTCCGGGGGACCCCTACGAGCAGTACTTC. The chain carries TRBV6-2 or TRBV6-3 and TRBJ2-7; D is perhaps TRBD2 (6 bases). This CDR3 is built from 13 residues. CDR1 MNHEY and CDR2 SVGEGT come from the germline V gene. V shed 5 bases and J shed 2 bases, with 10 bases lying between them.

CDR3 sequence (DNA): TGCGCCAGCAGCTTGGGTTCTACCTACGAGCAGTACTTC. This codes for CASSLGSTYEQYF. The chain carries TRBV5-1 and TRBJ2-7; D not resolved. The CDR3 is 13 amino acids. Per germline, CDR1 SGHRS and CDR2 YFSETQ. Trimming took 0 bases from V and 2 from J, leaving 6 bases between them.

The gene calls are TRBV20-1 and TRBJ2-1; no definite D call. The CDR3 loop spans 11 amino acids. The germline V gene has CDR1 DFQATT and CDR2 SNEGSKA (reference sequence). V was cut by 6 bases and J by 10 bases, with 13 bases left in between. CDR3 nucleotide sequence: TGCAGTGCAATTTGGGATTTGGAGCAGTTCTTC. This sequence encodes CSAIWDLEQFF.

The CDR3 bases are TGCAGTGCTACTGACAGAGACTATGGCTACACCTTC. Translated: CSATDRDYGYTF. The V call is TRBV20-1, the J call TRBJ1-2, with D possibly TRBD1 on 5 matching bases. The germline gives CDR1 DFQATT, CDR2 SNEGSKA (reference sequence). The CDR3 extends over 12 amino acids. With 4 bases removed from V and 3 bases from J, the gap between germline ends came to 9 bases.

This clonotype came up a few times. This sequence joins TRBV7-8 and TRBJ2-6; 8 nucleotides align to TRBD1. The CDR3 has 15 residues. The V segment lost 5 bases and the J segment 4 bases; nucleotides outside the gene matches: 4. Germline V gives CDR1 SGHVS, CDR2 FQNEAQ. CDR3 DNA: TGTGCCAGCAGCATCAGGGGGCACGGGGCCAACGTCCTGACTTTC. It translates to CASSIRGHGANVLTF.

Many counts were recorded for this clonotype. This chain links TRBV7-8 with TRBJ2-7, with D possibly TRBD1 on 5 matching bases. The CDR3 spans 17 residues. Trimming took off 5 bases at V and 2 bases at J, with 22 bases between the two ends. Germline values: CDR1 SGHVS, CDR2 FQNEAQ. The CDR3: CASSQGVAQGNTYEQYF. As DNA, the CDR3 is TGTGCCAGCAGCCAAGGTGTAGCTCAGGGAAATACCTACGAGCAGTACTTC.

Concerning this clonotype itself: A single base separates this from a much larger clone, so it may be a read error. The chain joins TRBV12-3 or TRBV12-4 to TRBJ2-1; 8 bases line up with TRBD1. The CDR3 contains 15 residues. The CDR3 region has the DNA TGTGCCAGCAGGGGTCGGACAGGGACCTACGATGAGCAGTTCTTC. It is translated as CASRGRTGTYDEQFF.